These 7 T cell receptor beta chains originate from one sample sequenced in a study of T cells after yellow fever vaccination. TCRdb independently ran MiXCR on the 5' RACE reads; one entry per CDR3 protein. The profile shows 300,000 to 350,000 distinct CDR3 sequences, about 11% of them singletons. The sample was CD4+ T cells sorted from PBMCs, taken 45 days after the yellow fever booster vaccination. The receptors here all came from a man between 18 and 35 years old who received the YFV17D yellow fever vaccine.

In this sample, this clonotype turned up a few times. The rearrangement joins TRBV5-1 to TRBJ2-1; 14 bases map to TRBD2. Germline loops: CDR1 SGHRS, CDR2 YFSETQ. The CDR3 has 17 amino acids. Trimming cost V 4 bases and J 6 bases; bases outside gene matches: 9. The DNA for the CDR3 is TGCGCCAGCAGCCCAGGACTAGCGGGGGGCGCAATCAATGAGCAGTTCTTC. It encodes CASSPGLAGGAINEQFF.

The table lists this clonotype with a few counts. V usage is TRBV30 and J usage is TRBJ1-1; 7 bases match TRBD1. The junction had 7 bases not matched to a gene; V was cut back by 5 bases and J by 1 base. The CDR3 loop spans 14 amino acids. Germline lookup yields CDR1 GTSNPN and CDR2 SVGIG (reference sequence). The CDR3 loop reads CAWDNQGGNTEAFF. The CDR3 region has the DNA TGTGCCTGGGACAATCAGGGGGGGAACACTGAAGCTTTCTTT.

V and J are TRBV6-5 and TRBJ1-6; the D is unclear. The CDR3 runs to 14 residues. V lost 0 bases and J lost 10, with 10 bases in between. From germline, CDR1 is MNHEY and CDR2 SVGAGI. This chain's CDR3 is CASSYSVGPSPLHF. The CDR3 region has the DNA TGTGCCAGCAGTTACTCGGTGGGCCCATCACCCCTCCACTTT.

There are a few counts of this clonotype. The chain links TRBV12-3 or TRBV12-4 to TRBJ1-2, with a possible D match to TRBD1 (5 bases). The CDR3 extends over 13 amino acids. The germline V and J ends were trimmed by 5 bases and 3 bases, with 10 bases remaining between them. In DNA, the CDR3 is TGTGCCAGCAGTCCGGGGACCCACTATGGCTACACCTTC. Amino acid sequence: CASSPGTHYGYTF.

This clonotype has more than one count but fewer than ten. The rearrangement links TRBV5-1 to TRBJ1-2; 8 bases fit TRBD1. This CDR3 has 14 residues. The junction had 5 bases not matched to a gene; V was cut back by 4 bases and J by 3 bases. CDR1 is SGHRS and CDR2 is YFSETQ in the germline V gene. This chain's CDR3 is CASSQAGGDYGYTF. CDR3 coding DNA: TGCGCCAGCAGCCAGGCAGGGGGCGACTATGGCTACACCTTC.

This clonotype was seen only a few times. V gene TRBV7-3 combines with J gene TRBJ2-2, with no clear D. The V gene lost 4 bases and the J gene lost 0 bases, with 6 bases spanning the gap. The CDR3 runs 14 residues. Germline lookup yields CDR1 SGHTA and CDR2 FQGTGA. CDR3 region: CASSSNTNTGELFF. CDR3 DNA: TGTGCCAGCAGCTCCAACACGAACACCGGGGAGCTGTTTTTT.

The chain employs TRBV18 and TRBJ2-5; either TRBD1 or TRBD2 may supply D (5 bases each). The CDR3 covers 14 residues. CDR1 and CDR2 (germline): KGHSH, LQKENI. Trimming took off 6 bases at V and 3 bases at J, with 14 bases between the two ends. The CDR3: CASSPPSREETQYF. The CDR3 region has the DNA TGTGCCAGCTCCCCCCCTAGCAGGGAAGAGACCCAGTACTTC.